This T cell receptor beta chain was sequenced for a study of T cell changes during pregnancy in multiple sclerosis (dated by TCRdb to the late 2010s). About the investigation overall: Changes in the T cell repertoire over the course of pregnancy were examined in this study in women with multiple sclerosis.

The library came from the immunoSEQ multiplex PCR assay. Held by TCRdb, this immuneACCESS table contains in-frame sequences only and omits some clones. Under half of the omission traces to an unresolved V gene where checked; the cause of the rest is unknown. This sample holds some 37,000 clones; 88% were observed only once. The top ten clones comprise more than 0.95% of the sample. Trimmed from V: 0 bases; trimmed from J: 3 bases; junction bases lacking a gene match: 6. CDR3 length: 17 amino acids, cysteine to phenylalanine. The CDR3 DNA has 51 bases and is translated from base 1. CDR1 and CDR2 were assigned from the germline V gene as SGHRS and YFSETQ. As regards this clone: This clone's antigen is unknown. No base qualities exist here, and no much larger clone lies one base off it.

In this chain, TRBV5-1 is recombined with TRBJ2-7, and 13 junction bases match TRBD2. Sequencing was performed on CD4+ T cells from peripheral blood mononuclear cells, taken before pregnancy. The sequence came from a female donor with multiple sclerosis, enrolled in a pregnancy study. The CDR3 is CASSLVSGTSGNYEQYF. The DNA reads TGCGCCAGCAGCTTGGTGTCCGGGACTAGCGGGAACTACGAGCAGTACTTC.